This T cell receptor (beta chain) emerged from a study of control samples from healthy donors and cancer patients. Assay used: immunoSEQ multiplex PCR; TCRdb lists only in-frame clones, some missing. The sample contains 80,000 or so clones, around 92% of which appear only once. The CDR3 runs 14 residues. Germline CDR1 and CDR2: SGDLS and YYNGEE. V dropped 0 bases and J dropped 4 bases, with 10 bases sitting between them. This clonotype was obtained from a man aged 50-60 years in good health. The chain carries TRBV9 and TRBJ1-2; the D is unclear. The sequencing sample was made of blood. CDR3 DNA: TGTGCCAGCAGCGTAGAAGGAAACAGCTATGGCTACACCTTC. Protein sequence: CASSVEGNSYGYTF.